This T cell receptor (beta chain) was documented in a study of T cell repertoires in cytomegalovirus infection. Between the trimmed V and J ends, which lost 5 bases and 5 bases, there was a span of 15 bases. Per the germline V gene, CDR1 is MNHNS and CDR2 is SASEGT. This CDR3 region has 14 residues. MiXCR was run by TCRdb on the reads, yielding one entry per CDR3 protein. In the table there are roughly 27,000 distinct CDR3 sequences, under 20% of which are singletons. Details on this clonotype: Its antigen is unidentified.

This sequence originates from a human donor in good health (CMV status not recorded). Some clones in this sample may be carry-over from other donors' samples. The chain uses TRBV6-1 and TRBJ1-1; no firm D call. The sequences come from CD8+ T cells from cultured PBMCs, collected from culture after CMV antigen stimulation. Here the CDR3 reads CASSKAYSGTEAFF. The CDR3 DNA follows: TGTGCCAGCAGTAAGGCCTACTCGGGGACTGAAGCTTTCTTT.